This TCR beta chain is from a study of shared clonotypes between healthy human individuals. In the original processing: ImmunoSEQ junction-only sequences lacked quality scores, so their filtering differed. The repertoire was sequenced with immunoSEQ multiplex PCR; TCRdb's copy has only in-frame clones and lacks some. V and J calls and clone size are as listed in that table; D and trimming were resolved from the DNA. The top ten hold around 1.5% of the sample, which has some 1 million clones, 60% to 80% seen once. Germline values: CDR1 SNHLY, CDR2 FYNNEI. The CDR3 loop spans 14 amino acids. V was trimmed by 7 bases and J by 0 bases, leaving 10 bases between them. Researchers partitioned CD4+ cells into CD45RA+ naive and CD45RA-negative memory subsets. This clone has more than one count but fewer than ten.

The TCR sequence derives from a man younger than 35 in good health. Sequencing was performed on memory CD4+ T cells sorted from blood. Described subset: CD45RA-negative fraction. The chain has TRBV2 and TRBJ1-3; D gene uncertain. As DNA, the CDR3 is TGTGCCAGCATGGGTACCGTCTCTGGAAACACCATATATTTT. It translates to CASMGTVSGNTIYF.